This T cell receptor (beta chain) was sequenced in a study of cytomegalovirus exposure and HLA in healthy donors. Turning to the study itself: The same platform was used for the roughly 120 validation repertoires as for the roughly 670 first-cohort repertoires, as reported in a later analysis.

Regarding this clone: The antigen is undetermined.

The assay was immunoSEQ multiplex PCR, and TCRdb's table has in-frame clones only and misses some. This table has around 150,000 clones, around 90% appearing once. The CDR3 contains 12 residues. The germline V and J ends were trimmed by 2 bases and 6 bases, with 8 bases remaining between them. From germline, CDR1 is GTSNPN and CDR2 SVGIG (reference sequence). Study-level results: The study flagged roughly 150 TCR beta chains as cytomegalovirus-associated. CMV antigen specificity of a few CMV-associated chains was confirmed in vitro.

The source of this sequence is a woman younger than 30 in good health and CMV-seropositive. The chain links TRBV30 to TRBJ2-1; D is undetermined. The sample taken for sequencing was PBMCs. This CDR3 reads CAWSLTPNEQFF. The DNA of the CDR3 is TGTGCCTGGAGTTTAACTCCCAATGAGCAGTTCTTC. The full variable domain, its missing parts supplied by reference TRBV30 and TRBJ2-1, is SQTIHQWPATLVQPVGSPLSLECTVEGTSNPNLYWYRQAAGRGLQLLFYSVGIGQISSEVPQNLSASRPQDRQFILSSKKLLLSDSGFYLCAWSLTPNEQFFGPGTRLTVL.